The 3 T cell receptor beta chains below come from one sample, sequenced in a study of blood T cell repertoires in COVID-19. Data came from immunoSEQ multiplex PCR; TCRdb stores just in-frame clones and leaves some out. The table records 25,000 to 35,000 clones, about 87% of them present only once. Material: peripheral blood. These receptors all come from a human donor in a cohort sampled during active COVID-19. The donor label of this sample is uncertain.

J is TRBJ2-7 and V is TRBV9, with D perhaps matching TRBD1 (6 bases). Trimming removed 0 bases at V and 6 bases at J, with 13 bases between. Germline V gene data show CDR1 as SGDLS and CDR2 as YYNGEE. This CDR3 is built from 14 residues. The CDR3 here is CASSVGDIISEQYF. The CDR3 bases are TGTGCCAGCAGCGTAGGGGACATTATCAGCGAGCAGTACTTC.

The CDR3 sequence is CASRIHSGTSGRKDTQYF. CDR3 coding DNA: TGTGCCAGCAGAATCCACTCCGGGACTAGCGGGAGGAAAGATACGCAGTATTTT. V is TRBV28 and J is TRBJ2-3, with 15 positions matching TRBD2. The CDR3 runs 18 residues. The V gene's germline CDR1 is MDHEN and CDR2 SYDVKM. With V trimmed by 6 bases and J by 5 bases, 12 bases remained unmatched.

This chain links TRBV27 with TRBJ1-6, with 8 bases lining up with TRBD1. The CDR3 loop spans 15 amino acids. Germline V gene data show CDR1 as MNHEY and CDR2 as SMNVEV (reference sequence). The V gene end was trimmed by 6 bases and the J gene end by 7 bases; junction bases not matched to a gene: 8. The CDR3 protein is CASSYGQGGNSPLHF. The CDR3 DNA is TGTGCCAGCAGCTACGGACAGGGTGGGAATTCACCCCTCCACTTT.